This T cell receptor (beta chain) was identified in a study of shared clonotypes between healthy human individuals. TCRdb's table, derived via immunoSEQ multiplex PCR, lists solely in-frame clones and lacks some. The sample lists about 1.1 million clones; 60% to 85% were seen once. The CDR3 extends over 15 amino acids. The V end was cut by 2 bases, the J end by 0 bases, with 11 bases between. Germline-derived CDR1 and CDR2 are SNHLY and FYNNEI. The source material was memory CD4+ T cells from PBMCs. Subset noted: CD45RA-negative fraction. V is TRBV2 and J is TRBJ2-7; D possibly corresponds to TRBD1 (5 bases). The receptor was derived from a man aged 18 to 29 in good health. Some clones in this sample may be carry-over from other donors' samples. The chain's CDR3 is CASSERQMSSYEQYF. The CDR3 DNA sequence: TGTGCCAGCAGTGAAAGACAGATGAGCTCCTACGAGCAGTACTTC.